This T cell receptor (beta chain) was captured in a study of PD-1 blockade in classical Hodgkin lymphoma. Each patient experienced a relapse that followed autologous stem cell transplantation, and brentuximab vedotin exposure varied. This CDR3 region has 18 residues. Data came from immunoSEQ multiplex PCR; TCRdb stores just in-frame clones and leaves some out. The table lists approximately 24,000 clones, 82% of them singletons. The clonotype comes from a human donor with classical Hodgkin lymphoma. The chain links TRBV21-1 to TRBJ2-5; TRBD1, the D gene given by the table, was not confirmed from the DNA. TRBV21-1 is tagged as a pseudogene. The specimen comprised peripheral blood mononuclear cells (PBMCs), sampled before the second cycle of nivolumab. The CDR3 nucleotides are TGTGCCAGCAGCAAAGTGAAAGGGAAGACGACAGGGGAATGGACCCAGTACTTC. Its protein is CASSKVKGKTTGEWTQYF.